The rows below give T cell receptor beta chains drawn from one sample of a study of T cell responses to AZD1222 COVID-19 vaccine. Using immunoSEQ multiplex PCR, the repertoire was profiled, and TCRdb retains in-frame clones only, with some absent. The table lists some 120,000 clones, 70% to 85% of them singletons. The specimen was peripheral blood, collected on day 0 of AZD1222 vaccination. The receptors were gathered from an adult in good health. Both conserved end residues are part of each CDR3. Each record gives: V gene, clone size, D gene, J gene, CDR3 protein, CDR3 DNA. The D gene is left open where the match is weak. Not every row has a clone size; where given, it reads once, few, many or a size class.

v_call: TRBV28; clone_size: NA; d_call: NA; j_call: TRBJ2-7; cdr3_aa: CASSPRGGAGEQYF; cdr3_nt: TGTGCCAGCAGCCCTAGGGGGGGAGCAGGGGAGCAGTACTTC
v_call: TRBV7-7; clone_size: few; d_call: NA; j_call: TRBJ2-7; cdr3_aa: CASSRGDSYEQYF; cdr3_nt: TGTGCTAGCAGCCGAGGGGATAGCTACGAGCAGTACTTC
v_call: TRBV12-3/TRBV12-4; clone_size: NA; d_call: NA; j_call: TRBJ2-7; cdr3_aa: CASSLSSAYEQYF; cdr3_nt: TGTGCCAGCAGTTTATCATCGGCCTACGAGCAGTACTTC
v_call: TRBV28; clone_size: NA; d_call: NA; j_call: TRBJ1-1; cdr3_aa: CASSGGRNTEAFF; cdr3_nt: TGTGCCAGCAGCGGGGGCCGGAACACTGAAGCTTTCTTT
v_call: TRBV5-4; clone_size: once; d_call: TRBD1; j_call: TRBJ1-3; cdr3_aa: CASKAGGANTIYF; cdr3_nt: TGTGCCAGCAAAGCAGGGGGCGCAAACACCATATATTTT
v_call: TRBV5-1; clone_size: NA; d_call: NA; j_call: TRBJ1-5; cdr3_aa: CASSLEGFNQPQHF; cdr3_nt: TGCGCCAGCAGCTTGGAAGGATTCAATCAGCCCCAGCATTTT
v_call: TRBV28; clone_size: few; d_call: NA; j_call: TRBJ2-5; cdr3_aa: CASSLGAVADRAPIETQYF; cdr3_nt: TGTGCCAGCAGTCTAGGGGCAGTAGCCGATCGGGCTCCAATTGAGACCCAGTACTTC
v_call: TRBV11-2; clone_size: NA; d_call: TRBD2; j_call: TRBJ2-1; cdr3_aa: CASSLGSGGNNEQFF; cdr3_nt: TGTGCCAGCAGCTTAGGTAGCGGGGGGAACAATGAGCAGTTCTTC
v_call: TRBV3-1/TRBV3-2; clone_size: NA; d_call: TRBD1; j_call: TRBJ1-4; cdr3_aa: CASSFRDRGTKLFF; cdr3_nt: TGTGCCAGCAGCTTCCGGGACAGGGGGACAAAACTGTTTTTT
v_call: TRBV2; clone_size: once; d_call: NA; j_call: TRBJ2-7; cdr3_aa: CASSEQTVSYEQYF; cdr3_nt: TGTGCCAGCAGTGAACAGACAGTCTCCTACGAGCAGTACTTC
v_call: TRBV6-2/TRBV6-3; clone_size: NA; d_call: NA; j_call: TRBJ1-5; cdr3_aa: CASSYSFGGNQPQHF; cdr3_nt: TGTGCCAGCAGTTACTCTTTCGGGGGTAATCAGCCCCAGCATTTT
v_call: TRBV28; clone_size: NA; d_call: NA; j_call: TRBJ1-4; cdr3_aa: CASRTVSGEKLFF; cdr3_nt: TGTGCCAGCAGGACAGTATCAGGTGAAAAACTGTTTTTT
v_call: TRBV9; clone_size: NA; d_call: NA; j_call: TRBJ2-2; cdr3_aa: CASSSGRLTGELFF; cdr3_nt: TGTGCCAGCAGCTCGGGACGACTCACCGGGGAGCTGTTTTTT
v_call: TRBV6-1; clone_size: NA; d_call: NA; j_call: TRBJ1-5; cdr3_aa: CASSEEPDGNQPQHF; cdr3_nt: TGTGCCAGCAGTGAGGAGCCCGACGGGAATCAGCCCCAGCATTTT
v_call: TRBV7-2; clone_size: NA; d_call: NA; j_call: TRBJ1-5; cdr3_aa: CASSPNRVPRSSNQPQHF; cdr3_nt: TGTGCCAGCAGCCCCAACAGGGTCCCGAGGAGCAGCAATCAGCCCCAGCATTTT
v_call: TRBV28; clone_size: NA; d_call: TRBD1; j_call: TRBJ2-7; cdr3_aa: CASEDRGLQYF; cdr3_nt: TGTGCCAGCGAGGACAGGGGACTACAGTACTTC
v_call: TRBV18; clone_size: NA; d_call: NA; j_call: TRBJ2-2; cdr3_aa: CASSGLPRANTGELFF; cdr3_nt: TGTGCCAGCTCAGGTTTGCCGAGGGCGAACACCGGGGAGCTGTTTTTT
v_call: TRBV7-2; clone_size: NA; d_call: NA; j_call: TRBJ1-1; cdr3_aa: CASSLVRGLGMAEAFF; cdr3_nt: TGTGCCAGCAGCTTAGTACGAGGCCTTGGTATGGCTGAAGCTTTCTTT
v_call: TRBV12-3/TRBV12-4; clone_size: NA; d_call: NA; j_call: TRBJ2-7; cdr3_aa: CASSSSRHKEQYF; cdr3_nt: TGTGCCAGCAGTTCATCACGTCATAAGGAGCAGTACTTC
v_call: TRBV5-1; clone_size: NA; d_call: NA; j_call: TRBJ1-6; cdr3_aa: CASSLGPRRNSPLHF; cdr3_nt: TGCGCCAGCAGCTTGGGTCCACGGCGGAATTCACCCCTCCACTTT
v_call: TRBV15; clone_size: NA; d_call: NA; j_call: TRBJ2-3; cdr3_aa: CATSGGITDTQYF; cdr3_nt: TGTGCCACCAGCGGTGGGATCACAGATACGCAGTATTTT
v_call: TRBV12-3/TRBV12-4; clone_size: once; d_call: NA; j_call: TRBJ1-1; cdr3_aa: CASIGLLTEAFF; cdr3_nt: TGTGCCAGCATTGGACTTTTAACGGAAGCTTTCTTT
v_call: TRBV7-6; clone_size: NA; d_call: NA; j_call: TRBJ1-3; cdr3_aa: CASSLGQALSGNTIYF; cdr3_nt: TGTGCCAGCAGCTTAGGACAGGCACTCTCTGGAAACACCATATATTTT
v_call: TRBV18; clone_size: NA; d_call: NA; j_call: TRBJ1-3; cdr3_aa: CASSPPTVISGNTIYF; cdr3_nt: TGTGCCAGCTCACCACCGACAGTTATCTCTGGAAACACCATATATTTT
v_call: TRBV2; clone_size: NA; d_call: NA; j_call: TRBJ1-2; cdr3_aa: CASSEAVGYGYTF; cdr3_nt: TGTGCCAGCAGTGAAGCGGTGGGTTATGGCTACACCTTC
v_call: TRBV3-1/TRBV3-2; clone_size: NA; d_call: NA; j_call: TRBJ1-5; cdr3_aa: CASSQGSTRQPQHF; cdr3_nt: TGTGCCAGCAGCCAAGGCTCCACCCGACAGCCCCAGCATTTT
v_call: TRBV6-5; clone_size: few; d_call: TRBD1; j_call: TRBJ2-1; cdr3_aa: CASSPGGLSYNEQFF; cdr3_nt: TGTGCCAGCAGTCCAGGGGGCCTTTCCTACAATGAGCAGTTCTTC
v_call: TRBV2; clone_size: NA; d_call: NA; j_call: TRBJ2-2; cdr3_aa: CASRDGINTGELFF; cdr3_nt: TGTGCCAGCAGGGACGGGATAAACACCGGGGAGCTGTTTTTT
v_call: TRBV15; clone_size: NA; d_call: TRBD1; j_call: TRBJ1-3; cdr3_aa: CATWDRDGNTIYF; cdr3_nt: TGTGCCACCTGGGACAGGGATGGAAACACCATATATTTT
v_call: TRBV7-2; clone_size: NA; d_call: NA; j_call: TRBJ2-3; cdr3_aa: CASSLEDTQYF; cdr3_nt: TGTGCCAGCAGCTTAGAAGATACGCAGTATTTT
v_call: TRBV6-5; clone_size: NA; d_call: TRBD1; j_call: TRBJ2-4; cdr3_aa: CASSPQTGAKNIQYF; cdr3_nt: TGTGCCAGCAGTCCCCAGACAGGGGCCAAAAACATTCAGTACTTC
v_call: TRBV11-2; clone_size: NA; d_call: NA; j_call: TRBJ2-7; cdr3_aa: CASSLTRYEQYF; cdr3_nt: TGTGCCAGCAGCTTAACCCGATACGAGCAGTACTTC
v_call: TRBV4-3; clone_size: NA; d_call: NA; j_call: TRBJ1-6; cdr3_aa: CASSQDIQINAGSPLHF; cdr3_nt: TGCGCCAGCAGCCAAGATATCCAAATTAACGCGGGCTCACCCCTCCACTTT
v_call: TRBV19; clone_size: NA; d_call: NA; j_call: TRBJ1-4; cdr3_aa: CATTGRQNEKLFF; cdr3_nt: TGTGCCACTACGGGACGCCAGAATGAAAAACTGTTTTTT
v_call: TRBV19; clone_size: NA; d_call: NA; j_call: TRBJ1-1; cdr3_aa: CASSIAPGWLDTEAFF; cdr3_nt: TGTGCCAGTAGTATAGCGCCAGGGTGGTTGGACACTGAAGCTTTCTTT
v_call: TRBV27; clone_size: NA; d_call: NA; j_call: TRBJ2-7; cdr3_aa: CASSGGPPSTLYEQYF; cdr3_nt: TGTGCCAGCAGTGGGGGACCCCCATCCACCCTCTACGAGCAGTACTTC
v_call: TRBV18; clone_size: NA; d_call: NA; j_call: TRBJ1-1; cdr3_aa: CASSPVPRTEAFF; cdr3_nt: TGTGCCAGCTCACCAGTCCCAAGGACTGAAGCTTTCTTT
v_call: TRBV5-1; clone_size: NA; d_call: NA; j_call: TRBJ1-6; cdr3_aa: CASSPKGVGDSPLHF; cdr3_nt: TGCGCCAGCAGCCCTAAAGGGGTAGGGGATTCACCCCTCCACTTT
v_call: TRBV2; clone_size: few; d_call: NA; j_call: TRBJ1-2; cdr3_aa: CASSPSLTKYGYTF; cdr3_nt: TGTGCCAGCAGCCCAAGTCTAACCAAATATGGCTACACCTTC
v_call: TRBV11-2; clone_size: NA; d_call: NA; j_call: TRBJ2-7; cdr3_aa: CASSLDSSRAPSYEQYF; cdr3_nt: TGTGCCAGCAGCTTAGACTCCAGCAGGGCCCCTTCCTACGAGCAGTACTTC
v_call: TRBV6-2/TRBV6-3; clone_size: NA; d_call: NA; j_call: TRBJ2-5; cdr3_aa: CASSPHRVLSPDGTQYF; cdr3_nt: TGTGCCAGCAGTCCCCATCGTGTACTATCCCCCGATGGGACCCAGTACTTC
v_call: TRBV13; clone_size: NA; d_call: NA; j_call: TRBJ1-1; cdr3_aa: CATGTKSAGPNTEAFF; cdr3_nt: TGTGCCACCGGGACCAAATCAGCAGGACCGAACACTGAAGCTTTCTTT
v_call: TRBV11-3; clone_size: NA; d_call: TRBD1; j_call: TRBJ2-1; cdr3_aa: CASSLETGVDEQFF; cdr3_nt: TGTGCCAGCAGCCTCGAGACAGGGGTGGATGAGCAGTTCTTC
v_call: TRBV30; clone_size: NA; d_call: NA; j_call: TRBJ1-3; cdr3_aa: CAWTLGGARGNTIYF; cdr3_nt: TGTGCCTGGACCCTGGGGGGGGCGAGAGGAAACACCATATATTTT
v_call: TRBV5-6; clone_size: NA; d_call: NA; j_call: TRBJ2-7; cdr3_aa: CASSVQNYEQYF; cdr3_nt: TGTGCCAGCAGCGTTCAGAACTACGAGCAGTACTTC
v_call: TRBV18; clone_size: NA; d_call: NA; j_call: TRBJ1-2; cdr3_aa: CASSPWDKTNYGYTF; cdr3_nt: TGTGCCAGCTCACCCTGGGACAAGACTAACTATGGCTACACCTTC
v_call: TRBV4-3; clone_size: NA; d_call: NA; j_call: TRBJ2-3; cdr3_aa: CASSQAGASSTDTQYF; cdr3_nt: TGCGCCAGCAGCCAAGCGGGGGCCTCTAGCACAGATACGCAGTATTTT
v_call: TRBV4-1; clone_size: NA; d_call: NA; j_call: TRBJ1-2; cdr3_aa: CASSQDISGTSYGYTF; cdr3_nt: TGCGCCAGCAGCCAAGACATCTCCGGGACCTCCTATGGCTACACCTTC
v_call: TRBV6-5; clone_size: once; d_call: TRBD1; j_call: TRBJ1-6; cdr3_aa: CASNALGGFSPLHF; cdr3_nt: TGTGCCAGCAATGCATTAGGGGGCTTTTCACCCCTCCACTTT
v_call: TRBV7-2; clone_size: NA; d_call: NA; j_call: TRBJ1-1; cdr3_aa: CASSPPGYTEAFF; cdr3_nt: TGTGCCAGCAGTCCACCAGGGTACACTGAAGCTTTCTTT
v_call: TRBV12-3/TRBV12-4; clone_size: few; d_call: NA; j_call: TRBJ2-7; cdr3_aa: CASSFSLSAEQYF; cdr3_nt: TGTGCCAGCAGTTTCTCCCTCTCGGCCGAGCAGTACTTC
v_call: TRBV7-8; clone_size: NA; d_call: TRBD1; j_call: TRBJ2-1; cdr3_aa: CASSPGQGAPNEQFF; cdr3_nt: TGTGCCAGCAGCCCGGGACAGGGGGCCCCCAATGAGCAGTTCTTC
v_call: TRBV28; clone_size: NA; d_call: TRBD1; j_call: TRBJ1-3; cdr3_aa: CASSLRHRGGNTIYF; cdr3_nt: TGTGCCAGCAGTTTACGACACAGGGGAGGAAACACCATATATTTT
v_call: TRBV6-5; clone_size: NA; d_call: TRBD1; j_call: TRBJ2-1; cdr3_aa: CASYHPRGQYNEQFF; cdr3_nt: TGTGCCTCCTACCACCCCAGGGGGCAGTACAATGAGCAGTTCTTC
v_call: TRBV6-2/TRBV6-3; clone_size: NA; d_call: NA; j_call: TRBJ1-6; cdr3_aa: CASSGGNSPLHF; cdr3_nt: TGTGCCAGCAGTGGGGGAAATTCACCCCTCCACTTT
v_call: TRBV5-4; clone_size: NA; d_call: TRBD2; j_call: TRBJ2-3; cdr3_aa: CASSPGGGSDTQYF; cdr3_nt: TGTGCCAGCAGCCCCGGCGGGGGTTCAGATACGCAGTATTTT